The present entry profiles one T cell receptor beta chain with its context. The target antigen is unknown. This record belongs to a study of cytomegalovirus exposure and HLA in healthy donors. Background on the study: The roughly 110 validation repertoires used the same platform as the roughly 670 first-cohort repertoires, a later analysis reported.

Trimming pared 3 bases from V and 1 base from J, leaving 9 bases between. This CDR3 region has 15 residues. Germline-derived CDR1 and CDR2 are SGHAT and FQNNGV. Overall study results and limits: Cytomegalovirus association was listed for 164 TCR beta chains.

TCRdb's copy holds only in-frame clones and misses some; the assay was immunoSEQ multiplex PCR. There are about 150,000 clones in the sample; 85% to 95% occur only once, and approximately 1.8% lies in the top ten. Sequencing was performed on PBMCs. The rearrangement links TRBV11-2 to TRBJ2-2; D is unclear. This sequence originates from a man aged 18 to 29 in good health and CMV-seropositive. CDR3 amino acids: CASSLISGNTGELFF. As DNA, the CDR3 is TGTGCCAGCAGCTTGATCTCGGGGAACACCGGGGAGCTGTTTTTT.